Shown below are 30 T cell receptor beta chains from a single sample sequenced in a study of cytomegalovirus exposure and HLA in healthy donors. The PCR used 60 Vbeta and 13 Jbeta primers. The data were produced by immunoSEQ multiplex PCR, yet TCRdb's version contains in-frame clones alone and is incomplete. Its clone listing holds under 95,000 clones. The sequencing input was PBMCs. The origin of the receptors is a man aged 45-65 years in good health and CMV-seronegative.

The chain has TRBV9 and TRBJ2-7, with 10 bases lining up with TRBD2. Germline V gives CDR1 SGDLS, CDR2 YYNGEE. CDR3 size: 16 residues. V was clipped by 4 bases and J by 2 bases; unmatched bases: 9. CDR3 in amino acids: CASSPGTGTSAYEQYF. The CDR3 DNA sequence: TGTGCCAGCAGCCCGGGGACCGGGACTAGCGCCTACGAGCAGTACTTC.

The V call is TRBV7-8, the J call TRBJ1-6, with 7 positions matching TRBD1. The germline gives CDR1 SGHVS, CDR2 FQNEAQ. The CDR3 consists of 15 residues. The trim removed 5 bases at V and 3 bases at J, leaving 4 bases unmatched. CDR3 coding DNA: TGTGCCAGCAGCATCGGACAGGTCTATAATTCACCCCTCCACTTT. Translation gives CASSIGQVYNSPLHF.

This CDR3 is CASSYGFGNSGNTIYF. Here the CDR3 DNA reads TGTGCCAGCAGTTACGGTTTCGGGAATTCTGGAAACACCATATATTTT. V usage is TRBV6-6 and J usage is TRBJ1-3; no clear D. CDR1 is MNHNY, CDR2 SVGAGI, per germline (reference sequence). Trimming cost V 2 bases and J 1 base, with 12 bases left between them. The CDR3 spans 16 residues.

The chain carries TRBV2 and TRBJ1-5; 9 bases agree with TRBD1. With V trimmed by 4 bases and J by 7 bases, 5 bases remained unmatched. This CDR3 spans 14 amino acids. Per the germline V gene, CDR1 is SNHLY and CDR2 is FYNNEI. The CDR3 reads CASSGTGERQPQHF. CDR3 in DNA: TGTGCCAGCAGTGGGACAGGGGAAAGGCAGCCCCAGCATTTT.

The genes are TRBV5-1 and TRBJ2-2, with no clear D. The CDR3 covers 14 residues. V was cut by 0 bases and J by 0 bases, with 3 bases left in between. CDR1 is SGHRS and CDR2 is YFSETQ in the germline V gene. CDR3 sequence: CASSLVANTGELFF. In DNA form, the CDR3 reads TGCGCCAGCAGCTTGGTCGCGAACACCGGGGAGCTGTTTTTT. Supplemented by reference TRBV5-1 and TRBJ2-2, the full variable domain reads KAGVTQTPRYLIKTRGQQVTLSCSPISGHRSVSWYQQTPGQGLQFLFEYFSETQRNKGNFPGRFSGRQFSNSRSEMNVSTLELGDSALYLCASSLVANTGELFFGEGSRLTVL.

The gene calls are TRBV18 and TRBJ1-4; unclear D gene. Trimming took 0 bases from V and 8 from J, leaving 7 bases between them. The germline gives CDR1 KGHSH, CDR2 LQKENI. CDR3 size: 13 residues. The CDR3 protein is CASSPPLEEKLFF. In nucleotides, the CDR3 is TGTGCCAGCTCACCACCGTTGGAGGAAAAACTGTTTTTT.

The chain uses TRBV4-3 and TRBJ2-7, with a tentative D call TRBD2 (5 bases). The CDR3 has 16 amino acids. Germline loops: CDR1 LGHNA, CDR2 YSLEER. V was cut by 1 base and J by 2 bases, with 15 bases left in between. The CDR3: CASSQGATVSAYEQYF. In DNA, the CDR3 is TGCGCCAGCAGCCAAGGGGCGACTGTTAGCGCCTACGAGCAGTACTTC.

V and J are TRBV7-8 and TRBJ1-2; the D gene is possibly TRBD1 (5 bases). Trimming cost V 5 bases and J 1 base, with 11 bases left between them. The CDR3 is made up of 14 amino acids. The V gene's germline CDR1 is SGHVS and CDR2 FQNEAQ. Here the CDR3 reads CASSPMDINYGYTF. DNA of the CDR3: TGTGCCAGCAGCCCGATGGACATTAACTATGGCTACACCTTC.

CDR3 coding DNA: TGCGCCGGGGTAGGACTAGCGGGGGTAGAGACCCAGTACTTC. Its protein product is CAGVGLAGVETQYF. V usage is TRBV5-1 and J usage is TRBJ2-5; 13 positions match TRBD2. CDR1 and CDR2 from the germline V gene are SGHRS and YFSETQ. There are 14 residues in the CDR3. Trimming took 10 bases from V and 4 from J; bases not matched to a gene: 7.

This chain links TRBV9 with TRBJ2-1, with 15 bases matching TRBD2. J lost 9 bases, V lost 7 bases, and 8 bases had no gene match. Germline V gene sequence: CDR1 SGDLS, CDR2 YYNGEE. The CDR3 is 15 amino acids. The CDR3 sequence is CASSTGGLAGGEQFF. CDR3 nucleotides: TGTGCCAGCTCTACCGGGGGACTAGCGGGGGGTGAGCAGTTCTTC. Variable domain in full (rest from reference TRBV9 and TRBJ2-1): DSGVTQTPKHLITATGQRVTLRCSPRSGDLSVYWYQQSLDQGLQFLIQYYNGEERAKGNILERFSAQQFPDLHSELNLSSLELGDSALYFCASSTGGLAGGEQFFGPGTRLTVL.

The CDR3: CASSPGQGADEQYF. The CDR3 DNA follows: TGTGCCAGCAGCCCGGGACAGGGGGCCGACGAGCAGTACTTC. The chain employs TRBV7-9 and TRBJ2-7; 12 nucleotides match TRBD1. CDR1 SEHNR and CDR2 FQNEAQ come from the germline V gene (reference sequence). Trimming took 5 bases from V and 5 from J; bases not matched to a gene: 4. This CDR3 comprises 14 residues.

The V call is TRBV27, the J call TRBJ2-1, with D uncertain. The CDR3 runs 12 residues. The germline V and J ends were trimmed by 8 bases and 4 bases, with 9 bases remaining between them. The germline CDR1 and CDR2 sequences are MNHEY and SMNVEV (reference sequence). The CDR3 here is CASQTPYNEQFF. The CDR3 nucleotides read TGTGCCAGCCAGACACCTTACAATGAGCAGTTCTTC.

J is TRBJ1-6 and V is TRBV19, with D perhaps matching TRBD1 (5 bases). CDR1 is LNHDA, CDR2 SQIVND, per germline (reference sequence). V lost 5 bases and J lost 7, with 18 bases in between. The CDR3 runs to 16 residues. The CDR3 region has the DNA TGTGCCAGTAGTTCCCGGGAGGGGAGGCTAAATTCACCCCTCCACTTT. It encodes CASSSREGRLNSPLHF.

V gene TRBV27 combines with J gene TRBJ1-6, with TRBD1 matching over 8 bases. CDR3 length: 16 residues. V dropped 2 bases and J dropped 8; count of bases not matched to a gene: 8. CDR1 and CDR2 (germline): MNHEY, SMNVEV (reference sequence). The CDR3 sequence: CASSLLPTGVDSPLHF. CDR3 in DNA: TGTGCCAGCAGTTTACTACCGACAGGGGTAGATTCACCCCTCCACTTT.

This chain links TRBV4-1 with TRBJ1-5; no reliable D call. This CDR3 is 16 amino acids long. Germline V gene data show CDR1 as MGHRA and CDR2 as YSYEKL. V was shortened by 0 bases and J by 2 bases, with 11 bases between the two germline ends. The CDR3 DNA reads as TGCGCCAGCAGCCAAGATCTAACAGCCCGCAATCAGCCCCAGCATTTT. It codes for CASSQDLTARNQPQHF.

The V gene is TRBV5-1, the J gene TRBJ2-1; TRBD2 aligns across 8 bases. Trimming cost V 1 base and J 4 bases; bases outside gene matches: 4. Germline CDR1 and CDR2: SGHRS and YFSETQ. The CDR3 contains 15 residues. CDR3 amino acids: CASSLQGTRYNEQFF. In DNA form, the CDR3 reads TGCGCCAGCAGCTTGCAGGGGACTAGATACAATGAGCAGTTCTTC.

This chain connects TRBV30 to TRBJ1-1, with D perhaps matching TRBD1 (6 bases). The CDR3 runs 13 residues. Germline assignment: CDR1 GTSNPN and CDR2 SVGIG (reference sequence). Trimming cost V 2 bases and J 2 bases, with 9 bases left between them. In DNA, the CDR3 is TGTGCCTGGAGTTCACAGGGCAACACTGAAGCTTTCTTT. This encodes CAWSSQGNTEAFF.

This chain joins TRBV6-5 and TRBJ1-4, with D maybe TRBD1 (5 bases). CDR3 length: 15 residues. CDR1 is MNHEY, CDR2 SVGAGI, per germline. Trimming shortened V by 5 bases and J by 3 bases, and 13 bases separated the two germline ends. The DNA of the CDR3 is TGTGCCAGCAGTACCAGACAGTTCCCTAATGAAAAACTGTTTTTT. It yields the protein CASSTRQFPNEKLFF.

The chain employs TRBV5-4 and TRBJ2-1; TRBD2 matches at 16 bases. Germline CDR1 and CDR2: SGHNT and YYREEE (reference sequence). Trimming cost V 1 base and J 5 bases; bases outside gene matches: 6. The CDR3 consists of 18 residues. The CDR3 DNA sequence: TGTGCCAGCAGCTTGCCCTTGGGACTAGCGGGGGGGGACAATGAGCAGTTCTTC. It yields the protein CASSLPLGLAGGDNEQFF.

The gene calls are TRBV4-3 and TRBJ1-5; TRBD1 matches at 7 bases. The V gene end was trimmed by 4 bases and the J gene end by 0 bases; junction bases not matched to a gene: 3. This CDR3 comprises 15 residues. Germline-derived CDR1 and CDR2 are LGHNA and YSLEER. This CDR3 is CASSPGTVSNQPQHF. DNA for the CDR3: TGCGCCAGCAGCCCCGGGACAGTTAGCAATCAGCCCCAGCATTTT.

The genes are TRBV10-3 and TRBJ1-5; perhaps TRBD1 as D (5 bases). This CDR3 spans 14 amino acids. Germline values: CDR1 ENHRY, CDR2 SYGVKD. Trimming stripped 0 bases from V and 7 bases from J, with 10 bases between. CDR3 nucleotide sequence: TGTGCCATCAGTGAGTCCTGGGGCCAACAGCCCCAGCATTTT. Amino acids: CAISESWGQQPQHF.

CDR3 DNA sequence: TGTGCCAGTAGTATTGGGACAGGCTACGAGCAGTACTTC. Translation gives CASSIGTGYEQYF. The chain uses TRBV19 and TRBJ2-7; 8 bases are a match to TRBD1. This CDR3 is 13 amino acids long. The V and J ends lost 3 bases and 3 bases, in that order; junction bases with no gene match: 1. Per the germline V gene, CDR1 is LNHDA and CDR2 is SQIVND (reference sequence). Using reference TRBV19 and TRBJ2-7 for the parts outside the CDR3, the full variable domain is DGGITQSPKYLFRKEGQNVTLSCEQNLNHDAMYWYRQDPGQGLRLIYYSQIVNDFQKGDIAEGYSVSREKKESFPLTVTSAQKNPTAFYLCASSIGTGYEQYFGPGTRLTVT.

With respect to this clone: An end of the junction does not agree with germline; a read error may underlie this. V and J are TRBV19 and TRBJ1-1; possibly TRBD1 for D (6 bases). The CDR3 is made up of 13 amino acids. Germline lookup yields CDR1 LNHDA and CDR2 SQIVND (reference sequence). CDR3 in amino acids: CAGRMGQNTEAFF. The CDR3, as DNA: TGTGCCGGTAGGATGGGACAAAACACTGAAGCTTTCTTT.

Concerning this clone: A read error may account for a junction end that differs from germline. The chain has TRBV7-7 and TRBJ2-5; D is tentatively TRBD1 or TRBD2 (5 bases each). There are 12 residues in the CDR3. The V gene's germline CDR1 is SSHAT and CDR2 FNYEAQ (reference sequence). The CDR3 spells CASSLGAGTQYF. CDR3 DNA: TGTGCTAGCAGCTTAGGGGCGGGGACCCAGTACTTC.

J is TRBJ2-1 and V is TRBV5-1; D call uncertain. V was clipped by 4 bases and J by 7 bases, with 9 bases between them. CDR1 is SGHRS and CDR2 is YFSETQ in the germline V gene. The CDR3 loop spans 12 amino acids. The CDR3 coding sequence is TGCGCCAGCAGCCTCGAGTGGAATGAGCAGTTCTTC. This sequence encodes CASSLEWNEQFF. The whole variable domain, remainder taken from reference TRBV5-1 and TRBJ2-1, is KAGVTQTPRYLIKTRGQQVTLSCSPISGHRSVSWYQQTPGQGLQFLFEYFSETQRNKGNFPGRFSGRQFSNSRSEMNVSTLELGDSALYLCASSLEWNEQFFGPGTRLTVL.

DNA for the CDR3: TGTGCCAGCAGCTTTCAGGACAGGGACAACATTCAGTACTTC. Translated, it gives CASSFQDRDNIQYF. The chain recombines TRBV5-4 with TRBJ2-4; 8 nucleotides align to TRBD1. The germline CDR1 and CDR2 sequences are SGHNT and YYREEE (reference sequence). Trimming at V came to 2 bases and at J to 7 bases, leaving 5 bases not matched to a gene. The CDR3 runs 14 residues.

The chain has TRBV29-1 and TRBJ2-2, with TRBD1 as a possible D gene (6 bases). The CDR3 loop spans 14 amino acids. Germline loops: CDR1 SQVTM, CDR2 ANQGSEA. Trimming removed 4 bases from V and 1 base from J, with 10 bases in between. CDR3 sequence (DNA): TGCAGCGTTGGTTCGACAGGGAACACCGGGGAGCTGTTTTTT. Encoded protein: CSVGSTGNTGELFF.

The J gene is TRBJ1-5, the V gene TRBV19; TRBD1 matches 9 bases. The germline CDR1 and CDR2 sequences are LNHDA and SQIVND (reference sequence). Trimming took 3 bases from V and 5 from J; bases not matched to a gene: 8. The CDR3 covers 16 residues. The CDR3 region is CASSISGTGFDQPQHF. The CDR3 DNA reads TGTGCCAGTAGTATTTCCGGGACAGGGTTTGATCAGCCCCAGCATTTT.

The chain recombines TRBV6-6 with TRBJ1-1; the D is unclear. CDR3 length: 13 amino acids. CDR1 is MNHNY and CDR2 is SVGAGI in the germline V gene (reference sequence). Trimming stripped 6 bases from V and 5 bases from J, with 13 bases between. This CDR3 is CASSVSGPTEAFF. CDR3 nucleotides: TGTGCCAGCAGCGTATCAGGTCCAACTGAAGCTTTCTTT.

V gene TRBV29-1 combines with J gene TRBJ1-2, with D perhaps TRBD1 (6 bases). Trimming took 3 bases from V and 5 from J, leaving 13 bases between them. This CDR3 has 13 residues. In germline, CDR1 is SQVTM, CDR2 ANQGSEA. The CDR3 loop reads CSVESRGLYGYTF. The CDR3 DNA reads TGCAGCGTTGAGTCCAGGGGTCTATATGGCTACACCTTC.